This T cell receptor beta chain was identified during a study of blood T cell repertoires in COVID-19. Overall study context: T cells, B-cell-depleted T cells, or PBMCs supplied cDNA or gDNA.

Generated by immunoSEQ multiplex PCR, the TCRdb table keeps only in-frame clones and is missing some. The sample records around 700,000 clones, 70% to 90% being singletons. Germline CDR1 reads SGHNT; CDR2 reads YYREEE (reference sequence). V lost 4 bases to trimming and J lost 4 bases; unmatched junction nucleotides: 3. This CDR3 comprises 14 residues. This sequence was found in a woman aged 18-35 years with acute or convalescent COVID-19. This chain joins TRBV5-4 and TRBJ1-2; 11 bases align to TRBD1. Sequencing was done on a sample of peripheral blood. The CDR3 here is CASSQGQGVYGYTF. The CDR3 DNA sequence: TGTGCCAGCAGCCAGGGACAGGGGGTCTATGGCTACACCTTC.